This entry lists 18 T cell receptor beta chains sequenced from one sample in a study of cytomegalovirus exposure and HLA in healthy donors. PCR was performed using 60 Vbeta and 13 Jbeta primers. Profiled with immunoSEQ multiplex PCR; TCRdb holds only in-frame clones, not every one. This sample carries approximately 220,000 clones, about 80% of them seen once, and the ten largest clones take 1.5% to 2%. The material sequenced was PBMCs. Every receptor here comes from a young man in good health and CMV-seronegative.

This sequence joins TRBV6-1 and TRBJ1-5; D uncertain. CDR1 and CDR2 (germline): MNHNS, SASEGT. The V and J ends lost 5 bases and 0 bases respectively, with 11 bases between them. This CDR3 contains 15 residues. The CDR3 here is CASSSDGGSNQPQHF. The CDR3 DNA reads TGTGCCAGCAGTTCTGACGGCGGTAGCAATCAGCCCCAGCATTTT.

The chain uses TRBV7-9 and TRBJ1-2, with no clear D. This CDR3 comprises 12 residues. The germline V and J ends were trimmed by 1 base and 6 bases, with 6 bases remaining between them. CDR1 SEHNR and CDR2 FQNEAQ come from the germline V gene (reference sequence). CDR3 amino acids: CASSLVQDGYTF. The CDR3 nucleotides read TGTGCCAGCAGCTTAGTCCAGGATGGCTACACCTTC.

The genes are TRBV5-4 and TRBJ1-1, with D unclear. With 6 bases removed from V and 1 base from J, the gap between germline ends came to 7 bases. Germline-derived CDR1 and CDR2 are SGHNT and YYREEE (reference sequence). The CDR3 length is 12 residues. The CDR3 loop is CASTDSNTEAFF. CDR3 sequence (DNA): TGTGCCAGCACCGACTCGAACACTGAAGCTTTCTTT.

The chain has TRBV23-1 and TRBJ1-2; D unclear. TRBV23-1 carries the ORF label, with uncertain function. The CDR3 length is 17 residues. V lost 3 bases to trimming and J lost 5 bases, with 22 bases between them. Here the CDR3 reads CASSHPEADGAGYGYTF. Written as DNA, the CDR3 is TGCGCCAGCAGTCACCCCGAAGCCGACGGTGCGGGGTATGGCTACACCTTC.

This chain uses TRBV5-8 with TRBJ2-7; D not certain. The CDR3 runs 13 residues. V lost 0 bases, J lost 6 bases, and 10 bases lay in between. Germline loops: CDR1 SGHTS, CDR2 YDEGEE. The CDR3 region is CASSLGLVGEQYF. In nucleotides, the CDR3 is TGTGCCAGCAGCTTGGGCCTAGTCGGCGAGCAGTACTTC.

The chain combines TRBV5-1 with TRBJ2-7; possibly TRBD2 for D (6 bases). V shed 1 base and J shed 0 bases, with 8 bases lying between them. Germline CDR1 is SGHRS and CDR2 is YFSETQ. This CDR3 has 14 amino acids. Here the CDR3 reads CASSLTEGSYEQYF. For the CDR3, the DNA is TGCGCCAGCAGCTTGACGGAGGGCTCCTACGAGCAGTACTTC.

This chain joins TRBV6-6 and TRBJ2-5; D perhaps matches TRBD2 (6 bases). Trimming removed 6 bases from V and 4 bases from J, with 15 bases in between. The V gene's germline CDR1 is MNHNY and CDR2 SVGAGI (reference sequence). The CDR3 sequence is 14 residues long. The CDR3 protein is CASSGSQAGETQYF. Here the CDR3 DNA reads TGTGCCAGCAGCGGGAGCCAGGCGGGAGAGACCCAGTACTTC.

The chain links TRBV13 to TRBJ2-1, with 10 bases lining up with TRBD2. There are 15 residues in the CDR3. V shed 5 bases and J 2 bases; nucleotides not matched to a gene: 3. CDR1 is PRHDT, CDR2 FYEKMQ, per germline (reference sequence). As DNA, the CDR3 is TGTGCCAGCAGCACTCTAGCGGGGGCCTACAATGAGCAGTTCTTC. Amino acid sequence: CASSTLAGAYNEQFF.

The rearrangement links TRBV5-1 to TRBJ2-7, with D tentatively TRBD1 (6 bases). Trimming cost V 0 bases and J 3 bases, with 10 bases left between them. The CDR3 sequence is 14 residues long. Germline CDR1 and CDR2: SGHRS and YFSETQ. For the CDR3, the DNA is TGCGCCAGCAGCTTGGTAGAGGGGGACTACGAGCAGTACTTC. It codes for CASSLVEGDYEQYF.

This rearrangement joins TRBV6-1 to TRBJ2-5, with TRBD2 identical over 10 bases. The CDR3 spans 16 residues. Germline CDR1 reads MNHNS; CDR2 reads SASEGT. V lost 4 bases and J lost 5; bases outside the gene matches: 10. CDR3 in DNA: TGTGCCAGCAGTGCACCCGGGACTAGCGCTTGGGAGACCCAGTACTTC. Residues: CASSAPGTSAWETQYF.

This chain uses TRBV6-5 with TRBJ2-7; D perhaps matches TRBD2 (5 bases). The CDR3 totals 14 residues. V shed 6 bases and J shed 4 bases, with 16 bases lying between them. The V gene's germline CDR1 is MNHEY and CDR2 SVGAGI. The CDR3 region is CASRLRDLLYEQYF. As DNA, the CDR3 is TGTGCCAGCAGACTACGGGATTTACTTTACGAGCAGTACTTC.

V is TRBV7-3 and J is TRBJ2-5, with a possible D match to TRBD2 (6 bases). Trimming shortened V by 1 base and J by 1 base, and 13 bases separated the two germline ends. Germline V gene lookup returns CDR1 SGHTA and CDR2 FQGTGA. The CDR3 is made up of 16 amino acids. The chain's CDR3 is CASSLRGGTVQETQYF. The CDR3 DNA reads TGTGCCAGCAGCTTAAGAGGCGGGACCGTCCAAGAGACCCAGTACTTC.

V and J are TRBV19 and TRBJ1-1; tentatively, D is TRBD1 (6 bases). Germline CDR1 is LNHDA and CDR2 is SQIVND (reference sequence). This CDR3 comprises 15 residues. Trimming removed 3 bases from V and 2 bases from J, with 13 bases in between. The CDR3 coding sequence is TGTGCCAGTAGTATGGTAGACAGGCTTAACACTGAAGCTTTCTTT. Translation: CASSMVDRLNTEAFF.

V is TRBV2 and J is TRBJ2-6; D is uncertain. The CDR3 spans 14 residues. The germline V and J ends were trimmed by 2 bases and 0 bases, with 2 bases remaining between them. Germline V lookup: CDR1 SNHLY, CDR2 FYNNEI. The CDR3 DNA reads as TGTGCCAGCAGTGAATACTCTGGGGCCAACGTCCTGACTTTC. Translating it yields CASSEYSGANVLTF.

This clone was seen only once. The rearrangement joins TRBV27 to TRBJ1-5; no reliable D call. Trimming removed 0 bases at V and 4 bases at J, with 10 bases between. Germline V gives CDR1 MNHEY, CDR2 SMNVEV (reference sequence). This CDR3 has 15 amino acids. CDR3 nucleotides: TGTGCCAGCAGTTTATCGTCAGCGATTAATCAGCCCCAGCATTTT. This translates into CASSLSSAINQPQHF.

The gene calls are TRBV15 and TRBJ2-7; a possible D gene is TRBD2 (6 bases). The CDR3 runs to 13 residues. CDR1 is LNHNV and CDR2 is YYDKDF in the germline V gene (reference sequence). V lost 8 bases and J 5 bases, leaving 16 bases between the germline ends. The CDR3 region is CATGHRRADEQYF. CDR3 bases: TGTGCCACCGGCCACAGGAGGGCCGACGAGCAGTACTTC.

The V and J genes are TRBV25-1 and TRBJ1-1; unclear D gene. This CDR3 comprises 11 residues. The V gene's germline CDR1 is MGHDK and CDR2 SYGVNS. Between the trimmed V and J ends, which lost 4 bases and 5 bases, there was a span of 5 bases. The CDR3 sequence: CASSAGTEAFF. CDR3 nucleotides: TGTGCCAGCAGTGCAGGAACTGAAGCTTTCTTT.

The rearrangement links TRBV5-6 to TRBJ1-1, with D hard to call. This CDR3 comprises 13 residues. Trimming pared 9 bases from V and 4 bases from J, leaving 16 bases between. Germline V lookup: CDR1 SGHDT, CDR2 YYEEEE. Here the CDR3 DNA reads TGTGCCACCCAGCCCCGGTGGGCCACTGAAGCTTTCTTT. Translated: CATQPRWATEAFF.